The clone carrying this TCR beta chain was counted a single time. Roughly 0.45 to 1 ug RNA was reverse transcribed with random hexamers. The immunoSEQ assay covered 54 Vbeta and 13 Jbeta segments for CDR3. TCRdb re-derived calls from the immunoSEQ multiplex PCR reads in MiXCR, one entry per CDR3 protein. The sample has roughly 200,000 distinct CDR3 sequences; around 95% are singletons. These data come from a study of CD8 T cells in Susac syndrome. Germline V gene lookup returns CDR1 MNHEY and CDR2 SVGAGI. The CDR3 has 14 residues. The ends lost 5 bases at V and 4 bases at J; junction bases unmatched: 6.

The source of this sequence is a human donor in good health. The V gene is TRBV6-5, the J gene TRBJ2-5; 8 bases are shared with TRBD2. What was sequenced was CD4+ T cells from PBMCs. CDR3 sequence reads: CASSVGGGGETQYF. The CDR3 bases are TGTGCCAGCAGTGTCGGGGGGGGAGGAGAGACCCAGTACTTC.